This T cell receptor (beta chain) was captured in a study of T cells in Graves' hyperthyroidism and ophthalmopathy. RNA transcripts were the template for amplifying TCR beta CDR3 regions. Using the HTBI primer set, a first-round RT-PCR was run on the TCR CDR3. TCRdb ran MiXCR on the multiplex PCR reads and lists one entry per CDR3 protein. The sample shows 380,000 or so distinct CDR3 sequences, approximately 14% of them seen only once. Only a few counts were recorded for this clonotype. CDR3 size: 14 residues. Germline values: CDR1 MNHNS, CDR2 SASEGT. V dropped 1 base and J dropped 5 bases, with 12 bases sitting between them.

The sequence was obtained from a woman in her twenties or thirties with Graves' hyperthyroidism. Sequencing was carried out using blood. V usage is TRBV6-1 and J usage is TRBJ2-7, with D hard to call. The CDR3 reads CASSEGVGSNEQYF. In DNA form, the CDR3 reads TGTGCCAGCAGTGAAGGAGTCGGGTCTAACGAGCAGTACTTC.